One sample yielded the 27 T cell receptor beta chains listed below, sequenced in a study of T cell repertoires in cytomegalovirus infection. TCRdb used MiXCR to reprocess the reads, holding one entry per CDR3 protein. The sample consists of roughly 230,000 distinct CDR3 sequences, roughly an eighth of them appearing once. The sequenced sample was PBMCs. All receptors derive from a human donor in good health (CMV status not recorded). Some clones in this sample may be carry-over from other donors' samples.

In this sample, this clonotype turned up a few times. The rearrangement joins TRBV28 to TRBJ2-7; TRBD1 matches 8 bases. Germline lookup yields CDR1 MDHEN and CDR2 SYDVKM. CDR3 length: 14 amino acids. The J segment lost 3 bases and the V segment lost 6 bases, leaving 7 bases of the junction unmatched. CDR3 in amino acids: CASSIPGQGYEQYF. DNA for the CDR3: TGTGCCAGCAGCATCCCCGGACAGGGCTACGAGCAGTACTTC. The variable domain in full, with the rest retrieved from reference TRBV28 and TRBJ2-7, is DVKVTQSSRYLVKRTGEKVFLECVQDMDHENMFWYRQDPGLGLRLIYFSYDVKMKEKGDIPEGYSVSREKKERFSLILESASTNQTSMYLCASSIPGQGYEQYFGPGTRLTVT.

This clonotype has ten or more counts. CDR3 DNA: TGCAGTGCTAGAGTGACAGGGCAGGGGGATACGCAGTATTTT. The encoded protein is CSARVTGQGDTQYF. The chain recombines TRBV20-1 with TRBJ2-3; TRBD1 matches 7 bases. V lost 1 base to trimming and J lost 6 bases; unmatched junction nucleotides: 7. The CDR3 spans 14 residues. The germline V gene has CDR1 DFQATT and CDR2 SNEGSKA (reference sequence).

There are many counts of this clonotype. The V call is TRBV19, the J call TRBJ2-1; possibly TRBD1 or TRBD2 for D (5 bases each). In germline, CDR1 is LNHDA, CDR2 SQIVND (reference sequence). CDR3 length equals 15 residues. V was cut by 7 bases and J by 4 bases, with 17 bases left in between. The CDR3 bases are TGTGCCAGTAATCAAATCGGGACGGTTTACAATGAGCAGTTCTTC. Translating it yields CASNQIGTVYNEQFF.

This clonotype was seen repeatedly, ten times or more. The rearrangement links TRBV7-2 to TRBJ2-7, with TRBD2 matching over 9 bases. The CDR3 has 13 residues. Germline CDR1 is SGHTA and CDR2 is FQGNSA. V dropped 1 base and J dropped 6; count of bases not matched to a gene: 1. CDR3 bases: TGTGCCAGCAGCTTAGGCGGGAGGGGCGAGCAGTACTTC. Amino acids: CASSLGGRGEQYF.

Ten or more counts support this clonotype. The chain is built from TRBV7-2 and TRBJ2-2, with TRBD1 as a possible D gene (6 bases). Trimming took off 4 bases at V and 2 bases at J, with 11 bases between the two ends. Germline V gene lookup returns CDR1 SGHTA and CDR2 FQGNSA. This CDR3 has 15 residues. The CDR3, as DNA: TGTGCCAGCAGCTCGACAGGTGTAAACACCGGGGAGCTGTTTTTT. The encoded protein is CASSSTGVNTGELFF.

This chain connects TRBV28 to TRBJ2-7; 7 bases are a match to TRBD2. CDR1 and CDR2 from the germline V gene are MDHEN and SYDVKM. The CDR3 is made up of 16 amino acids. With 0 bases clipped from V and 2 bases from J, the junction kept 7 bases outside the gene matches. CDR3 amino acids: CASSLWSQRGTYEQYF. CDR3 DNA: TGTGCCAGCAGTTTATGGTCCCAGCGGGGCACCTACGAGCAGTACTTC.

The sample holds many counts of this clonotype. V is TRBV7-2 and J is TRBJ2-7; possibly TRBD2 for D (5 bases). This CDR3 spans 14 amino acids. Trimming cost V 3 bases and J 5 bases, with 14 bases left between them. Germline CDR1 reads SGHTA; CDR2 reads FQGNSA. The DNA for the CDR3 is TGTGCCAGCAGCTTCCAATCGGGAAATAACGAGCAGTACTTC. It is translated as CASSFQSGNNEQYF.

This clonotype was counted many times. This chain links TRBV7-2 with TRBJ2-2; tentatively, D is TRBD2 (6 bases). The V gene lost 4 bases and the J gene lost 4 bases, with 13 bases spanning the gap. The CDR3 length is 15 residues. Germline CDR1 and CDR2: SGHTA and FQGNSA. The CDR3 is CASSSPGLGTGELFF. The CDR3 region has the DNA TGTGCCAGCAGCTCGCCGGGACTGGGCACCGGGGAGCTGTTTTTT.

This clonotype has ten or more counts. The CDR3 DNA follows: TGTGCCAGCAGCTTAGCCCAGGACAGAACTCCGTTTTTT. It yields the protein CASSLAQDRTPFF. The V and J genes are TRBV7-2 and TRBJ1-4; tentatively, D is TRBD1 (6 bases). The CDR3 has 13 amino acids. Germline V gives CDR1 SGHTA, CDR2 FQGNSA. V was shortened by 0 bases and J by 16 bases, with 15 bases between the two germline ends. The entire variable domain, with the rest obtained from reference TRBV7-2 and TRBJ1-4, is as follows: GAGVSQSPSNKVTEKGKDVELRCDPISGHTALYWYRQSLGQGLEFLIYFQGNSAPDKSGLPSDRFSAERTGGSVSTLTIQRTQQEDSAVYLCASSLAQDRTPFFGSGTQLSVL.

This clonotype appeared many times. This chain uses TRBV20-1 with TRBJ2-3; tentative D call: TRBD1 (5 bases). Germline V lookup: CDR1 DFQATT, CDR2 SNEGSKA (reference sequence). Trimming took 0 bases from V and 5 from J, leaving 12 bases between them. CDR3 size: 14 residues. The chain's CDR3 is CSARDPLTGDTQYF. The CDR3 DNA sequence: TGCAGTGCTAGAGACCCCCTCACAGGAGATACGCAGTATTTT.

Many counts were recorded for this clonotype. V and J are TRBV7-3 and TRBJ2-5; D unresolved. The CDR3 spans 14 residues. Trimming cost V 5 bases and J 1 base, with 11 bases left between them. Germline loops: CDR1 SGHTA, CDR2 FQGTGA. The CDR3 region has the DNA TGTGCCAGCAGCCCTCTCGGACGCCAAGAGACCCAGTACTTC. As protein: CASSPLGRQETQYF. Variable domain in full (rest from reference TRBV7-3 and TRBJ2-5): GAGVSQTPSNKVTEKGKYVELRCDPISGHTALYWYRQSLGQGPEFLIYFQGTGAADDSGLPNDRFFAVRPEGSVSTLKIQRTERGDSAVYLCASSPLGRQETQYFGPGTRLLVL.

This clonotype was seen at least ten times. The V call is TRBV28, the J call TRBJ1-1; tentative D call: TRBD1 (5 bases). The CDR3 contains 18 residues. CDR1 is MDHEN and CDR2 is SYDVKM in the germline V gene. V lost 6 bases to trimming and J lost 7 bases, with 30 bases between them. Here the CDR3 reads CASSPARQGQVSPHEAFF. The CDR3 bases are TGTGCCAGCAGCCCTGCCCGCCAGGGCCAAGTCTCACCTCATGAAGCTTTCTTT. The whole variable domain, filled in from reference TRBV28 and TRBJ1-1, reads DVKVTQSSRYLVKRTGEKVFLECVQDMDHENMFWYRQDPGLGLRLIYFSYDVKMKEKGDIPEGYSVSREKKERFSLILESASTNQTSMYLCASSPARQGQVSPHEAFFGQGTRLTVV.

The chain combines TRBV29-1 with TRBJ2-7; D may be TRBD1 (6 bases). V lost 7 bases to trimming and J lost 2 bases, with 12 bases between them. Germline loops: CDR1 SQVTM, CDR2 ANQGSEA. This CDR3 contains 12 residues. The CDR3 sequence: CSATQGAYEQYF. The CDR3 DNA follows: TGCAGCGCGACACAGGGCGCCTACGAGCAGTACTTC.

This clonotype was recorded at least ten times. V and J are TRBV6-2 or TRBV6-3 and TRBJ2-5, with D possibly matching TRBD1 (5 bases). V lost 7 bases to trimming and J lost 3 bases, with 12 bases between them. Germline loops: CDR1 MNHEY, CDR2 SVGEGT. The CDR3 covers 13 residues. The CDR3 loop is CASTPDREETQYF. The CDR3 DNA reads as TGTGCCAGCACCCCCGACAGAGAAGAGACCCAGTACTTC.

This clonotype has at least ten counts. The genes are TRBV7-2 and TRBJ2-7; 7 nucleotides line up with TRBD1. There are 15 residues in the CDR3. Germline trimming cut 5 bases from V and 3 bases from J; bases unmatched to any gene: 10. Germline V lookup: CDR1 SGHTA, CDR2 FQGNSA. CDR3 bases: TGTGCCAGCAGCCAAAACGTAGGGGGCGGCTACGAGCAGTACTTC. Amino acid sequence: CASSQNVGGGYEQYF. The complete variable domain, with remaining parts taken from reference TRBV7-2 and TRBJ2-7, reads GAGVSQSPSNKVTEKGKDVELRCDPISGHTALYWYRQSLGQGLEFLIYFQGNSAPDKSGLPSDRFSAERTGGSVSTLTIQRTQQEDSAVYLCASSQNVGGGYEQYFGPGTRLTVT.

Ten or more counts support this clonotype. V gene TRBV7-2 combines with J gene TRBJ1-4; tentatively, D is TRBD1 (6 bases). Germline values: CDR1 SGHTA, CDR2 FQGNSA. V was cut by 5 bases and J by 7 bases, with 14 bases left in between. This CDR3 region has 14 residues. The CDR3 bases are TGTGCCAGCAGCCCCCGGGGGGCAGGTGAAAAACTGTTTTTT. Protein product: CASSPRGAGEKLFF.

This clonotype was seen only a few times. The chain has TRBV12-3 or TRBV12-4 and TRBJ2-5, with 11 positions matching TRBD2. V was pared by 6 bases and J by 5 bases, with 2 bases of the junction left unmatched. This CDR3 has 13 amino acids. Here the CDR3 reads CASRSSGRETQYF. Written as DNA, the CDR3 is TGTGCCAGCAGGTCTAGCGGGAGGGAGACCCAGTACTTC.

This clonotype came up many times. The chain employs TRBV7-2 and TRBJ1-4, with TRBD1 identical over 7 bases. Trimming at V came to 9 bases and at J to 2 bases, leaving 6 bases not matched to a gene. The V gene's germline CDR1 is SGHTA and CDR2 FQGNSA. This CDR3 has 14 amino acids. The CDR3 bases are TGTGCCAGTAAGACAGGGTCCACTAATGAAAAACTGTTTTTT. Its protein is CASKTGSTNEKLFF.

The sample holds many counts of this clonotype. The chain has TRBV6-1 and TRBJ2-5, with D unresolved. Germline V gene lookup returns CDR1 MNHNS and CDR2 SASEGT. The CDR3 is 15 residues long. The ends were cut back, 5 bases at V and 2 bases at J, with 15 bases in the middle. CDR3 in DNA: TGTGCCAGCAGTCGAAGGCAGTCTCAACAAGAGACCCAGTACTTC. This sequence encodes CASSRRQSQQETQYF.

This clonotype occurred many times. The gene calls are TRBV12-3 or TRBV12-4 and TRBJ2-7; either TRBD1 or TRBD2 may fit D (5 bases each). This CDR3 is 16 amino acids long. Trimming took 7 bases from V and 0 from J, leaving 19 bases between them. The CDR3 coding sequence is TGTGCCAGCACTCGGGGACGGATTTTAAGCTCCTACGAGCAGTACTTC. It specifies CASTRGRILSSYEQYF.

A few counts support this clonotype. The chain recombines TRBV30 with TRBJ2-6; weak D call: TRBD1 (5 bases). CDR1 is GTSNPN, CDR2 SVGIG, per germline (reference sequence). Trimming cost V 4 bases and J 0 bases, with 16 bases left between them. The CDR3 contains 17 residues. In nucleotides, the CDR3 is TGTGCCTGGAATGGGCAGGGAAGAGTCTCTGGGGCCAACGTCCTGACTTTC. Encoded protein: CAWNGQGRVSGANVLTF.

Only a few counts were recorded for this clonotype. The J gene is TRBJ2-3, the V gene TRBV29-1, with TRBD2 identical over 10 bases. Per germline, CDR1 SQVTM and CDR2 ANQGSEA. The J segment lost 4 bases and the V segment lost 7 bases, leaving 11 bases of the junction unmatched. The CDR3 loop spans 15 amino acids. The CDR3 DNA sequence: TGCAGCGCCACTCTAGCGGGAGAGCCCGCAGATACGCAGTATTTT. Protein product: CSATLAGEPADTQYF.

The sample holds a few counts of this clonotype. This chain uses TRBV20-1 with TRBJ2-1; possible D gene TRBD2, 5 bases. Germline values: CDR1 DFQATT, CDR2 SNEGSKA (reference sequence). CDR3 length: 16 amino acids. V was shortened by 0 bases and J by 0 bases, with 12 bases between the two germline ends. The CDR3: CSARDLRGVSYNEQFF. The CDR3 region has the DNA TGCAGTGCTAGAGATCTCCGGGGTGTCTCCTACAATGAGCAGTTCTTC.

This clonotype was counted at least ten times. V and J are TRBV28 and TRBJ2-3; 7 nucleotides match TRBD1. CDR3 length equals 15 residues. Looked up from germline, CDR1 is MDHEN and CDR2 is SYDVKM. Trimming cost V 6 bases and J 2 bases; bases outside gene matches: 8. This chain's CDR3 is CASSRQGHPTDTQYF. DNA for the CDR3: TGTGCCAGCAGCCGACAGGGACATCCCACAGATACGCAGTATTTT.

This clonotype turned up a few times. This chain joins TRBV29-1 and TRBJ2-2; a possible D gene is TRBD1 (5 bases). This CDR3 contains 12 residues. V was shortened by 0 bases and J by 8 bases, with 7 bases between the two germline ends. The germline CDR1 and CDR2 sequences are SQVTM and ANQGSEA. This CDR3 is CSVEDRGGELFF. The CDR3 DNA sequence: TGCAGCGTTGAAGATAGGGGAGGGGAGCTGTTTTTT.

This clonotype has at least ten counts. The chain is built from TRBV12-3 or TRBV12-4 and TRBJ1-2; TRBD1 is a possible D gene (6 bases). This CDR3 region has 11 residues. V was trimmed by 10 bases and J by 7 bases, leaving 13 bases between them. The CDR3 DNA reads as TGTGCCACGCAGGGGTTTGGTGGCTACACCTTC. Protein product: CATQGFGGYTF.

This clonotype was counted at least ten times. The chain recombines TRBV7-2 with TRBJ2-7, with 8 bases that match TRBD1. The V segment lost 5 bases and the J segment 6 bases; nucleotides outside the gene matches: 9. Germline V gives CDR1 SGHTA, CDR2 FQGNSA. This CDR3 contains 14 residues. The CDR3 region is CASSRRQGNAEQYF. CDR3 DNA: TGTGCCAGCAGCCGGCGACAGGGGAACGCCGAGCAGTACTTC.